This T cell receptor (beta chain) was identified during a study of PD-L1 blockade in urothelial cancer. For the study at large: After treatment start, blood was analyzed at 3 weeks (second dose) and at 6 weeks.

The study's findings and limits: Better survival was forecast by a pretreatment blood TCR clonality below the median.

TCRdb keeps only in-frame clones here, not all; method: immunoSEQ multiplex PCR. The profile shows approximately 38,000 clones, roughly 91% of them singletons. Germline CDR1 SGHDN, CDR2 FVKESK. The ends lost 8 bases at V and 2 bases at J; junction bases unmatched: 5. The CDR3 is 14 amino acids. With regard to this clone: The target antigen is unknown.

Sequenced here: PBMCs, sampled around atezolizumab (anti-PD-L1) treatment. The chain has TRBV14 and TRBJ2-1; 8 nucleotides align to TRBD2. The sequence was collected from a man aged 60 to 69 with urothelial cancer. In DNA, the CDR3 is TGTGCCAGCGGCCGGGGGGGGACCTACAATGAGCAGTTCTTC. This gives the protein CASGRGGTYNEQFF.